This T cell receptor beta chain was profiled in a study of blood T cell repertoires in COVID-19. TCRdb's table, derived via immunoSEQ multiplex PCR, lists solely in-frame clones and lacks some. In the table there are about 59,000 clones, approximately 80% of which are singletons. CDR3 size: 15 residues. Trimming left V 0 bases short and J 1 base short, with 6 bases between. CDR1 and CDR2 from the germline V gene are MNHNY and SVGAGI (reference sequence). The sample taken for sequencing was peripheral blood. This receptor was taken from a human donor in a cohort sampled during active COVID-19. The V and J genes are TRBV6-6 and TRBJ1-4; D may be TRBD1 (6 bases). The CDR3 bases are TGTGCCAGCAGTTACTCGGACAGAACTAATGAAAAACTGTTTTTT. It translates to CASSYSDRTNEKLFF.